This entry lists 17 T cell receptor beta chains sequenced from one sample in a study of blood T cell repertoires in COVID-19. TCRdb's table, derived via immunoSEQ multiplex PCR, lists solely in-frame clones and lacks some. The sample lists roughly 81,000 clones, around 85% seen once, with 3% in the top ten. Sample: peripheral blood. The receptor source for this set is a woman aged 80 or over with COVID-19, enrolled during active disease.

This clone was seen more than once but under ten times. The chain combines TRBV6-5 with TRBJ1-6; 7 nucleotides match TRBD1. CDR3 length: 15 amino acids. Germline loops: CDR1 MNHEY, CDR2 SVGAGI. V trimming: 2 bases; J trimming: 4 bases; junction bases outside the gene matches: 2. The CDR3 DNA reads as TGTGCCAGCAGTTACAGGGACAGTTATAATTCACCCCTCCACTTT. It translates to CASSYRDSYNSPLHF.

This chain joins TRBV19 and TRBJ1-5; D is perhaps TRBD1 (5 bases). The CDR3 contains 15 residues. Germline assignment: CDR1 LNHDA and CDR2 SQIVND (reference sequence). Trimming left V 0 bases short and J 4 bases short, with 10 bases between. DNA of the CDR3: TGTGCCAGTAGTATAGACAGGGTATGGAATCAGCCCCAGCATTTT. It yields the protein CASSIDRVWNQPQHF.

This rearrangement joins TRBV27 to TRBJ1-6; D gene ambiguous. Trimming left V 3 bases short and J 0 bases short, with 15 bases between. The germline CDR1 and CDR2 sequences are MNHEY and SMNVEV (reference sequence). The CDR3 is 18 residues long. The CDR3 region has the DNA TGTGCCAGCAGTTTCTTCGGGGAGTCCAACTCCTATAATTCACCCCTCCACTTT. It encodes CASSFFGESNSYNSPLHF.

This chain joins TRBV29-1 and TRBJ1-4, with TRBD1 identical over 7 bases. Germline V CDR1 and CDR2: SQVTM, ANQGSEA. The CDR3 spans 13 residues. V lost 6 bases and J lost 8; bases outside the gene matches: 9. The CDR3 nucleotides read TGCAGCGTCGAAACAGGGGACGTCGAAAAACTGTTTTTT. As protein: CSVETGDVEKLFF.

The gene calls are TRBV10-3 and TRBJ1-1, with TRBD1 identical over 7 bases. Germline V lookup: CDR1 ENHRY, CDR2 SYGVKD. CDR3 size: 15 residues. Trimming cost V 3 bases and J 1 base; bases outside gene matches: 5. CDR3 residues: CAISERGTANTEAFF. The CDR3 bases are TGTGCCATCAGTGAAAGGGGGACAGCGAACACTGAAGCTTTCTTT.

The CDR3 DNA sequence: TGTGCCAGCAGCTTAAAGGGACAGGGGACCACTGAAGCTTTCTTT. This translates into CASSLKGQGTTEAFF. The V gene is TRBV7-3, the J gene TRBJ1-1; 10 positions agree with TRBD1. Germline V gene lookup returns CDR1 SGHTA and CDR2 FQGTGA. This CDR3 is 15 amino acids long. After removal of 1 base from V and 4 bases from J, the junction contained 3 bases not matched to a gene.

The gene calls are TRBV27 and TRBJ2-3; 9 bases agree with TRBD2. This CDR3 is 20 amino acids long. Germline trimming cut 2 bases from V and 4 bases from J; bases unmatched to any gene: 19. Germline-derived CDR1 and CDR2 are MNHEY and SMNVEV (reference sequence). CDR3 residues: CASSLRPWRGAGGPPDTQYF. DNA for the CDR3: TGTGCCAGCAGTTTAAGACCCTGGAGGGGGGCGGGAGGGCCCCCAGATACGCAGTATTTT.

This chain links TRBV24-1 with TRBJ2-5; 8 nucleotides match TRBD1. The ends lost 4 bases at V and 4 bases at J; junction bases unmatched: 7. The CDR3 loop spans 15 amino acids. Looked up from germline, CDR1 is KGHDR and CDR2 is SFDVKD. CDR3 DNA: TGTGCCACCAGTGAGCCGACAGGGGCCGGAGAGACCCAGTACTTC. Residues: CATSEPTGAGETQYF.

The chain carries TRBV23-1 and TRBJ1-5; D gene uncertain. TRBV23-1 has ORF status, its function being uncertain. Trimming pared 7 bases from V and 2 bases from J, leaving 12 bases between. The CDR3 is 14 amino acids. CDR3 region: CASTRWLGNQPQHF. CDR3 coding DNA: TGCGCCAGCACTCGGTGGTTGGGCAATCAGCCCCAGCATTTT.

This clone was seen a few times. The rearrangement links TRBV9 to TRBJ2-3, with TRBD2 matching over 14 bases. CDR3 size: 16 residues. CDR1 is SGDLS and CDR2 is YYNGEE in the germline V gene. The V segment lost 2 bases and the J segment 6 bases; nucleotides outside the gene matches: 5. CDR3 nucleotide sequence: TGTGCCAGCAGCGTCGGGACTAGCGGGAGAATGGATACGCAGTATTTT. Protein sequence: CASSVGTSGRMDTQYF.

This clone has only a few counts. The V and J genes are TRBV2 and TRBJ2-7; TRBD2 might be the D (5 bases). Germline CDR1 SNHLY, CDR2 FYNNEI. V gave up 11 bases and J gave up 2 bases, with 16 bases separating them. The CDR3 is 13 amino acids. The CDR3 loop reads CAGKRGIAYEQYF. The CDR3 DNA is TGTGCCGGGAAGAGAGGGATCGCCTACGAGCAGTACTTC. The complete variable domain, with remaining parts taken from reference TRBV2 and TRBJ2-7, reads EPEVTQTPSHQVTQMGQEVILRCVPISNHLYFYWYRQILGQKVEFLVSFYNNEISEKSEIFDDQFSVERPDGSNFTLKIRSTKLEDSAMYFCAGKRGIAYEQYFGPGTRLTVT.

This rearrangement joins TRBV3-1 (or the pseudogene TRBV3-2) to TRBJ1-2; perhaps TRBD1 as D (6 bases). Trimming removed 0 bases at V and 3 bases at J, with 17 bases between. The CDR3 runs to 17 residues. CDR1 is LGHDT and CDR2 is YNNKEL in the germline V gene (reference sequence). The CDR3: CASSQETQGVRDYGYTF. For the CDR3, the DNA is TGTGCCAGCAGCCAAGAAACACAGGGCGTGAGAGACTATGGCTACACCTTC.

The chain carries TRBV11-2 and TRBJ2-5; TRBD1 might be the D (5 bases). Deletions cut 1 base from V and 4 bases from J, with 7 bases between. The CDR3 has 13 residues. The V gene's germline CDR1 is SGHAT and CDR2 FQNNGV. As DNA, the CDR3 is TGTGCCAGCAGCTTAGGGGGCTCAGAGACCCAGTACTTC. Residues: CASSLGGSETQYF.

The rearrangement uses TRBV6-2 or TRBV6-3 and TRBJ2-2; D ambiguous. The CDR3 is 16 amino acids. The germline gives CDR1 MNHEY, CDR2 SVGEGT. Trimming pared 5 bases from V and 0 bases from J, leaving 13 bases between. CDR3 protein: CASSLLGPSNTGELFF. CDR3 sequence (DNA): TGTGCCAGCAGTCTTCTGGGCCCCTCGAACACCGGGGAGCTGTTTTTT.

J is TRBJ2-7 and V is TRBV4-1; 9 bases fit TRBD2. V was clipped by 4 bases and J by 5 bases; unmatched bases: 21. Germline V gene data show CDR1 as MGHRA and CDR2 as YSYEKL. This CDR3 has 19 amino acids. The CDR3 loop reads CASSLLGLAKAAYRHEQYF. The CDR3 DNA sequence: TGCGCCAGCAGCCTACTAGGACTAGCGAAGGCGGCCTATCGACACGAGCAGTACTTC.

The chain employs TRBV18 and TRBJ2-2; 9 nucleotides align to TRBD1. The J segment lost 10 bases and the V segment lost 6 bases, leaving 6 bases of the junction unmatched. The CDR3 contains 13 residues. Germline assignment: CDR1 KGHSH and CDR2 LQKENI. CDR3 nucleotide sequence: TGTGCCAGCTCCTGGGACAGGGCGGCGGAGCTGTTTTTT. Its translation is CASSWDRAAELFF.

The chain is built from TRBV6-5 and TRBJ1-4, with D perhaps TRBD1 (5 bases). Trimming left V 0 bases short and J 7 bases short, with 12 bases between. The CDR3 extends over 15 amino acids. From germline, CDR1 is MNHEY and CDR2 SVGAGI. The CDR3 loop is CASSYSRQGREKLFF. Written as DNA, the CDR3 is TGTGCCAGCAGTTACTCAAGGCAGGGTCGTGAAAAACTGTTTTTT.